These 4 T cell receptor beta chains share one sample of origin, sequenced in a study of control samples from healthy donors and cancer patients (dated by TCRdb to between 2020 and 2021). Library creation used the immunoSEQ multiplex PCR assay. Here the immuneACCESS table is served through TCRdb, limited to in-frame sequences with V and J called. Missing clones are a known gap in these copies; in checked studies unresolved V genes cover under half, and the rest lacks a known reason. The sample table holds about 44,000 clones, of which roughly 86% were seen once. The ten biggest clones cover 10% of the sample. Sample: PBMCs. The source is a woman aged 60-75 years with lung cancer.

V gene TRBV7-6 combines with J gene TRBJ2-1; 9 nucleotides align to TRBD1. This CDR3 has 14 amino acids. V trimming: 5 bases; J trimming: 5 bases; junction bases outside the gene matches: 4. Germline-derived CDR1 and CDR2 are SGHVS and FNYEAQ. The CDR3 DNA follows: TGTGCCAGCAGCCCAGGGACAGGGAACAATGAGCAGTTCTTC. Its protein is CASSPGTGNNEQFF.

The chain recombines TRBV5-6 with TRBJ1-4, with TRBD1 as a possible D gene (5 bases). The V gene lost 1 base and the J gene lost 7 bases, with 14 bases spanning the gap. CDR1 is SGHDT and CDR2 is YYEEEE in the germline V gene. The CDR3 extends over 15 amino acids. CDR3 in amino acids: CASSLTPRGSEKLFF. CDR3 nucleotides: TGTGCCAGCAGCTTGACGCCAAGGGGAAGTGAAAAACTGTTTTTT.

CDR3 sequence reads: CAWSVGTGDGYTF. The DNA for the CDR3 is TGTGCCTGGAGTGTCGGGACAGGGGATGGCTACACCTTC. This chain uses TRBV30 with TRBJ1-2, with TRBD1 matching 10 bases. Trimming removed 0 bases from V and 6 bases from J; junction bases left unmatched: 1. The CDR3 spans 13 residues. Germline V gives CDR1 GTSNPN, CDR2 SVGIG (reference sequence).

The genes are TRBV19 and TRBJ1-1, with D possibly being TRBD1 (5 bases). Trimming shortened V by 7 bases and J by 1 base, and 22 bases separated the two germline ends. The CDR3 covers 17 residues. The germline gives CDR1 LNHDA, CDR2 SQIVND (reference sequence). CDR3 DNA sequence: TGTGCCAGTACCCTACCCGGGCCAGGGAGGAGGAACACTGAAGCTTTCTTT. It specifies CASTLPGPGRRNTEAFF.